This TCR beta chain derives from a study of monozygotic twins with inflammatory bowel disease. The CDR3 loop spans 16 amino acids. Per germline, CDR1 SGHRS and CDR2 YFSETQ. Reprocessing the 5' RACE reads, TCRdb reports a single entry for every CDR3 protein and omits DNA. The sample includes around 400,000 distinct CDR3 sequences. Sequenced input: blood. This rearrangement joins TRBV5-1 to TRBJ1-4; with no DNA, the TCRdb D assignment of TRBD1 cannot be verified. The TCR sequence derives from a human donor with ulcerative colitis or Crohn's disease, or a healthy co-twin of an affected twin (not recorded which). Here the CDR3 reads CASSLRTGTGNEKLFF.